The 16 T cell receptor beta chains below all came from one sample that was sequenced in a study of T cells in Graves' hyperthyroidism and ophthalmopathy (dated by TCRdb to the late 2010s). The library relied on multiplex PCR. Instrument on record: Illumina HiSeq 2000. The TCR beta CDR3 regions were amplified from RNA transcripts. The TCR CDR3 was subjected to a first round of RT-PCR using the HTBI primer set and the Qiagen OneStep RT-PCR kit. TCRdb reprocessed the public reads (quality trimming at Q25 with fastp, clone calling with MiXCR) and kept in-frame beta chains. Rows are combined by CDR3 protein, so each entry shows the most common genes and DNA. The sample table contains about 640,000 distinct CDR3 sequences; only one count was recorded for around 20% of them. 34% of the sample is held by the ten biggest clonotypes. Sequenced: blood. The receptors originated from a young man with Graves' ophthalmopathy.

This clonotype was counted between two and nine times. The CDR3 DNA is TGCAGTGCTAGAGCGACAGGGGGCTTGGGCATTCAGTACTTC. This codes for CSARATGGLGIQYF. The V call is TRBV20-1, the J call TRBJ2-4, with 10 bases fitting TRBD1. Germline CDR1 is DFQATT and CDR2 is SNEGSKA (reference sequence). After removal of 1 base from V and 9 bases from J, the junction contained 6 bases not matched to a gene. The CDR3 loop spans 14 amino acids.

J is TRBJ1-3 and V is TRBV29-1, with TRBD1 as a possible D gene (6 bases). CDR3 size: 13 residues. Germline V gene lookup returns CDR1 SQVTM and CDR2 ANQGSEA. The ends were cut back, 7 bases at V and 4 bases at J, with 14 bases in the middle. The CDR3 loop is CSAVTGNGNTIYF. The CDR3 DNA reads as TGCAGCGCCGTCACAGGGAACGGAAACACCATATATTTT.

With regard to this clonotype: A much larger clone differs by one base, so this may be a read error. The chain carries TRBV28 and TRBJ2-7; possibly TRBD2 for D (6 bases). This CDR3 is built from 13 residues. Germline V gene data show CDR1 as MDHEN and CDR2 as SYDVKM. The DNA of the CDR3 is TGTGCCGGCAGCATAAGGAGGGTTTACGAGCAGTACTTC. Translating gives CAGSIRRVYEQYF.

The chain combines TRBV12-3 or TRBV12-4 with TRBJ2-3; D gene ambiguous. Deletions cut 4 bases from V and 1 base from J, with 9 bases between. The CDR3 has 14 residues. The CDR3 loop reads CASSYTYGTDTQYF. CDR3 coding DNA: TGTGCCAGCAGTTATACTTATGGCACAGATACGCAGTATTTT.

This chain connects TRBV27 to TRBJ1-4, with D unresolved. V was trimmed by 5 bases and J by 8 bases, leaving 15 bases between them. The germline V gene has CDR1 MNHEY and CDR2 SMNVEV (reference sequence). The CDR3 is 14 amino acids. Here the CDR3 DNA reads TGTGCCAGCAGTCCCGGTGGCCCGGGAGAAAAACTGTTTTTT. This sequence encodes CASSPGGPGEKLFF.

This clonotype was seen repeatedly, ten times or more. This chain uses TRBV5-1 with TRBJ2-2, with D maybe TRBD1 (6 bases). The CDR3 runs to 14 residues. V shed 0 bases and J shed 9 bases, with 12 bases lying between them. Germline assignment: CDR1 SGHRS and CDR2 YFSETQ. The CDR3 bases are TGCGCCAGCAGCTTGGCCCAGGGGACCAGGGAGCTGTTTTTT. The encoded protein is CASSLAQGTRELFF.

This clonotype has at least ten counts. The CDR3 is CASSQERGRGITEAFF. CDR3 coding DNA: TGTGCCAGCAGCCAAGAGAGAGGGAGAGGAATCACTGAAGCTTTCTTT. The chain uses TRBV3-1 and TRBJ1-1; no clear D. Germline V gene lookup returns CDR1 LGHDT and CDR2 YNNKEL (reference sequence). The CDR3 is 16 amino acids. The ends were cut back, 0 bases at V and 4 bases at J, with 15 bases in the middle.

This clonotype showed up just a few times. CDR3 DNA sequence: TGTGCCAGCAGTTACGTTCCCGTCGCTCTGGGCTATGGCTACACCTTC. It yields the protein CASSYVPVALGYGYTF. The genes are TRBV6-5 and TRBJ1-2, with D hard to call. Germline V gives CDR1 MNHEY, CDR2 SVGAGI. CDR3 length: 16 residues. The V gene lost 2 bases and the J gene lost 4 bases, with 17 bases spanning the gap.

The rearrangement links TRBV3-1 to TRBJ2-7; D remains unclear. This CDR3 comprises 14 residues. The germline gives CDR1 LGHDT, CDR2 YNNKEL (reference sequence). V lost 4 bases, J lost 11 bases, and 21 bases lay in between. The CDR3 is CASSPFSSPSKKYF. The CDR3, as DNA: TGTGCCAGCAGCCCTTTTTCCTCACCCTCGAAGAAGTACTTC.

The rearrangement uses TRBV7-3 and TRBJ2-5; 8 bases map to TRBD2. Per the germline V gene, CDR1 is SGHTA and CDR2 is FQGTGA. The CDR3 runs to 15 residues. J gave up 5 bases and V 4 bases, and 9 bases lay outside the gene matches. CDR3 coding DNA: TGTGCCAGCAGCTGGTCTAGCGGGTCCGGTGAGACCCAGTACTTC. Amino acid sequence: CASSWSSGSGETQYF.

This clonotype was found many times. The chain is built from TRBV28 and TRBJ2-1; 13 positions agree with TRBD2. V was pared by 6 bases and J by 8 bases, with 1 base of the junction left unmatched. This CDR3 has 13 residues. Germline V gene data show CDR1 as MDHEN and CDR2 as SYDVKM. The CDR3 region has the DNA TGTGCCAGCAGGGGACTAGCGGGATATGAGCAGTTCTTC. Protein product: CASRGLAGYEQFF.

This clonotype was seen ten or more times. The gene calls are TRBV11-2 and TRBJ2-7; D gene unclear. Germline-derived CDR1 and CDR2 are SGHAT and FQNNGV. The CDR3 covers 14 residues. Trimming took off 5 bases at V and 1 base at J, with 12 bases between the two ends. The CDR3 region is CASSPGAASYEQYF. CDR3 DNA: TGTGCCAGCAGCCCAGGAGCCGCTTCCTACGAGCAGTACTTC.

The chain combines TRBV5-1 with TRBJ2-2; 12 bases are a match to TRBD1. Germline V lookup: CDR1 SGHRS, CDR2 YFSETQ. The CDR3 is 17 amino acids. Trimming at V came to 0 bases and at J to 5 bases, leaving 5 bases not matched to a gene. The CDR3 DNA reads TGCGCCAGCAGCTTGGGAGTGGGACAGGGGGCGACCGGGGAGCTGTTTTTT. Protein: CASSLGVGQGATGELFF.

The V gene is TRBV6-2 or TRBV6-3, the J gene TRBJ2-1, with TRBD2 matching over 13 bases. Trimming at V came to 4 bases and at J to 7 bases, leaving 7 bases not matched to a gene. Germline V gives CDR1 MNHEY, CDR2 SVGEGT. This CDR3 has 16 amino acids. CDR3 sequence: CASSSVGLAGINEQFF. CDR3 in DNA: TGTGCCAGCAGTTCTGTGGGACTAGCGGGAATTAATGAGCAGTTCTTC.

The gene calls are TRBV20-1 and TRBJ2-7; 9 nucleotides agree with TRBD2. After removal of 3 bases from V and 6 bases from J, the junction contained 6 bases not matched to a gene. Germline loops: CDR1 DFQATT, CDR2 SNEGSKA (reference sequence). The CDR3 covers 13 residues. The CDR3 DNA follows: TGCAGTGCTAGCCTTGCGGGAGGGCCCGAGCAGTACTTC. As protein: CSASLAGGPEQYF.

This clonotype appeared a few times. The V call is TRBV20-1, the J call TRBJ1-2; 12 positions agree with TRBD1. The CDR3 is 15 amino acids. Germline CDR1 is DFQATT and CDR2 is SNEGSKA (reference sequence). J lost 8 bases, V lost 0 bases, and 7 bases had no gene match. The CDR3: CSARDWGQGAQGYTF. CDR3 nucleotides: TGCAGTGCTAGAGATTGGGGACAGGGGGCGCAAGGCTACACCTTC.